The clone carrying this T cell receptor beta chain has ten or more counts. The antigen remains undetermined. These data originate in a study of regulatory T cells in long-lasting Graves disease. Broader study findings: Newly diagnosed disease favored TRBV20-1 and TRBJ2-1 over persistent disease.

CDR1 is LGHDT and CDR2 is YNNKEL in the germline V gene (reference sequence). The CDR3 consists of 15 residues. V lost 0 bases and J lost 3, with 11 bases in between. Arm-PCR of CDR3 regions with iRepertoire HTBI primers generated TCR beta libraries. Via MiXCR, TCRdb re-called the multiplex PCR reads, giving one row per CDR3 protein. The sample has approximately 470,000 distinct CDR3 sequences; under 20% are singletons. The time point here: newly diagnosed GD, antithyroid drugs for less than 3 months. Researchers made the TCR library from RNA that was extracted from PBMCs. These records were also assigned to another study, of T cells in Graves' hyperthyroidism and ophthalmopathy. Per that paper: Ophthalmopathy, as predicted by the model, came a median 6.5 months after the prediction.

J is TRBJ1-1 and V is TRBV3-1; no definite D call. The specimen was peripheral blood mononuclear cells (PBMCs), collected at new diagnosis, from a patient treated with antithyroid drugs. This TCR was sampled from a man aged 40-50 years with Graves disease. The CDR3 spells CASSQDLAGDTEAFF. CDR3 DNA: TGTGCCAGCAGCCAAGATCTAGCGGGAGACACTGAAGCTTTCTTT.